A single sample gave rise to the 32 T cell receptor beta chains below, sequenced in a study of post-analysis software for immune sequencing data. The study, taken as a whole, reports: Included in a set of a handful of TRBV segments more frequent in patients than controls were TRBV5-6, TRBV5-1 and TRBV20-1.

Each TCR beta cDNA library carried unique molecular identifiers. Each CDR3 protein gets one entry after TCRdb re-called the PCR reads with MiXCR. This sample has about 540,000 distinct CDR3 sequences; less than 40% occur once, and the top ten carry 4.5% to 7.5%. These TCRs' antigens remain unknown. The specimen sequenced was blood. The origin of the receptors is a girl aged 2-17 years with multiple sclerosis.

CDR3 in DNA: TGTGCCAGCACCAAGTCGGACAGGGGACGCGAAAAACTGTTTTTT. Protein: CASTKSDRGREKLFF. V gene TRBV7-9 combines with J gene TRBJ1-4, with 9 bases fitting TRBD1. There are 15 residues in the CDR3. V shed 7 bases, J shed 8 bases, and the junction held 11 bases outside the gene matches. CDR1 SEHNR and CDR2 FQNEAQ come from the germline V gene (reference sequence).

The chain carries TRBV7-9 and TRBJ2-7, with 9 bases matching TRBD1. V was pared by 6 bases and J by 2 bases, with 11 bases of the junction left unmatched. Germline V lookup: CDR1 SEHNR, CDR2 FQNEAQ (reference sequence). This CDR3 spans 16 amino acids. The CDR3 reads CASSPPTGGLTYEQYF. DNA of the CDR3: TGTGCCAGCAGTCCCCCCACAGGGGGCCTCACCTACGAGCAGTACTTC.

The table lists this clonotype with a few counts. The V gene is TRBV5-1, the J gene TRBJ2-5, with 11 bases matching TRBD2. CDR3 length: 16 residues. After removal of 1 base from V and 1 base from J, the junction contained 3 bases not matched to a gene. Germline CDR1 is SGHRS and CDR2 is YFSETQ. CDR3 nucleotides: TGCGCCAGCAGCTTGTTGGGACTAGCGGCCCAAGAGACCCAGTACTTC. Its translation is CASSLLGLAAQETQYF. Based on the CDR3 plus reference TRBV5-1 and TRBJ2-5, the full variable domain is KAGVTQTPRYLIKTRGQQVTLSCSPISGHRSVSWYQQTPGQGLQFLFEYFSETQRNKGNFPGRFSGRQFSNSRSEMNVSTLELGDSALYLCASSLLGLAAQETQYFGPGTRLLVL.

This chain connects TRBV7-2 to TRBJ2-4; TRBD1 might be the D (6 bases). TRBJ2-7 matches the DNA end more closely, so the J call is doubtful. The CDR3 is 14 residues long. The germline gives CDR1 SGHTA, CDR2 FQGNSA. CDR3 sequence: CASSPSKGAYEQYF. DNA of the CDR3: TGTGCCAGCAGCCCCTCGAAGGGGGCCTACGAGCAGTACTTC.

This rearrangement joins TRBV29-1 to TRBJ2-7, with D perhaps matching TRBD2 (6 bases). With 1 base removed from V and 3 bases from J, the gap between germline ends came to 7 bases. Germline V gene lookup returns CDR1 SQVTM and CDR2 ANQGSEA. This CDR3 has 12 amino acids. The CDR3 is CSVEGLDYEQYF. The CDR3 region has the DNA TGCAGCGTTGAAGGACTAGACTACGAGCAGTACTTC.

The chain employs TRBV29-1 and TRBJ2-7; D uncertain. Looked up from germline, CDR1 is SQVTM and CDR2 is ANQGSEA. The CDR3 is 11 amino acids. Deletions cut 5 bases from V and 2 bases from J, with 7 bases between. CDR3 sequence (DNA): TGCAGCGTTCAGGACCCCTACGAGCAGTACTTC. This codes for CSVQDPYEQYF.

The chain joins TRBV4-1 to TRBJ1-1, with 9 positions matching TRBD1. Germline assignment: CDR1 MGHRA and CDR2 YSYEKL. This CDR3 has 15 amino acids. V was pared by 1 base and J by 11 bases, with 11 bases of the junction left unmatched. The CDR3 region has the DNA TGCGCCAGCAGCCAAGCCCGGGACAGGGCCTTGAGGGCTTTCTTT. Translating it yields CASSQARDRALRAFF.

This chain links TRBV20-1 with TRBJ2-1; maybe TRBD1 (5 bases). Germline V gives CDR1 DFQATT, CDR2 SNEGSKA (reference sequence). V lost 4 bases to trimming and J lost 4 bases, with 14 bases between them. The CDR3 is 14 amino acids. The CDR3 protein is CSANPDSYYNEQFF. CDR3 DNA sequence: TGCAGTGCTAACCCCGACAGCTATTACAATGAGCAGTTCTTC.

This clonotype turned up a few times. The genes are TRBV7-9 and TRBJ2-4; 10 bases are a match to TRBD1. Losses at the gene ends were 4 bases for V and 6 bases for J; bases not matched to a gene: 3. The CDR3 totals 14 residues. Germline CDR1 is SEHNR and CDR2 is FQNEAQ (reference sequence). The CDR3 DNA sequence: TGTGCCAGCAGCTCCGGGACAGGGGTAAACATTCAGTACTTC. This codes for CASSSGTGVNIQYF.

This clonotype has just a few counts. The chain carries TRBV18 and TRBJ1-2; 7 bases map to TRBD1. Germline V CDR1 and CDR2: KGHSH, LQKENI. The CDR3 loop spans 15 amino acids. V was pared by 3 bases and J by 6 bases, with 10 bases of the junction left unmatched. The CDR3 DNA is TGTGCCAGCTCACCCACCCAGGGAGGGGGCGATGGCTACACCTTC. Its translation: CASSPTQGGGDGYTF.

This clonotype was seen only a few times. V and J are TRBV5-1 and TRBJ2-7; D uncertain. The CDR3 has 14 residues. V was pared by 3 bases and J by 5 bases, with 15 bases between. Germline values: CDR1 SGHRS, CDR2 YFSETQ. The CDR3 spells CASSSGQRSNEQYF. The CDR3 DNA is TGCGCCAGCAGCTCGGGCCAAAGGAGCAACGAGCAGTACTTC.

To note about this clonotype: A much larger clone lies one base from this, so it may be a read error. The chain recombines TRBV5-4 with TRBJ1-1; D remains ambiguous. Trimming cost V 2 bases and J 6 bases, with 17 bases left between them. The CDR3 runs 15 residues. Per germline, CDR1 SGHNT and CDR2 YYREEE (reference sequence). Here the CDR3 DNA reads TGTGCCAGCAGCTTTCTTTCAGGTGTTAACGCTGAAGCTTTCTTT. This codes for CASSFLSGVNAEAFF.

This clonotype has only a few counts. The rearrangement joins TRBV6-1 to TRBJ2-5; 7 bases are shared with TRBD1. The CDR3 has 17 amino acids. V lost 0 bases, J lost 5 bases, and 12 bases stayed unmatched. Germline V gene lookup returns CDR1 MNHNS and CDR2 SASEGT. The DNA for the CDR3 is TGTGCCAGCAGTGAAGCGCGCGACAGGGTTTTAGGGGAGACCCAGTACTTC. As protein: CASSEARDRVLGETQYF.

The V call is TRBV6-1, the J call TRBJ2-6, with D maybe TRBD2 (6 bases). The germline CDR1 and CDR2 sequences are MNHNS and SASEGT. Trimming removed 8 bases at V and 1 base at J, with 12 bases between. This CDR3 comprises 15 residues. The CDR3 region has the DNA TGTGCCAGCCATCGGAGGGATTCTGGGGCCAACGTCCTGACTTTC. This codes for CASHRRDSGANVLTF.

J is TRBJ2-1 and V is TRBV5-1; a weak D match, TRBD2 (7 bases). Per germline, CDR1 SGHRS and CDR2 YFSETQ. The CDR3 consists of 15 residues. V lost 4 bases and J 3 bases, leaving 14 bases between the germline ends. The CDR3 loop is CASSVLGGDYNEQFF. In DNA, the CDR3 is TGCGCCAGCAGCGTACTAGGGGGGGACTACAATGAGCAGTTCTTC.

The genes are TRBV6-5 and TRBJ1-2; D remains unclear. CDR3 length: 15 amino acids. The germline V gene has CDR1 MNHEY and CDR2 SVGAGI. Between the trimmed V and J ends, which lost 0 bases and 0 bases, there was a span of 8 bases. Written as DNA, the CDR3 is TGTGCCAGCAGTTACTCGAAAATGACTAACTATGGCTACACCTTC. As protein: CASSYSKMTNYGYTF.

The gene calls are TRBV7-9 and TRBJ2-1, with 10 bases that match TRBD1. Germline CDR1 and CDR2: SEHNR and FQNEAQ (reference sequence). CDR3 length: 15 residues. V lost 6 bases to trimming and J lost 4 bases; unmatched junction nucleotides: 6. CDR3 nucleotide sequence: TGTGCCAGCAGTTCCGACAGGGGGCGTTACAATGAGCAGTTCTTC. Translation gives CASSSDRGRYNEQFF.

The chain links TRBV5-1 to TRBJ2-1, with D unclear. The better agreement between TRBJ2-7 and the DNA end casts doubt on the J call. This CDR3 contains 15 residues. Germline CDR1 SGHRS, CDR2 YFSETQ. CDR3: CASSSPPSSYNEQYF. The CDR3 nucleotides are TGCGCCAGCAGCTCCCCCCCTTCCTCCTACAATGAGCAGTACTTC.

The chain is built from TRBV20-1 and TRBJ1-6; 8 bases line up with TRBD1. The junction had 13 bases not matched to a gene; V was cut back by 0 bases and J by 9 bases. The CDR3 runs 17 residues. Germline CDR1 is DFQATT and CDR2 is SNEGSKA (reference sequence). The CDR3 reads CSARDPEQGEDSSPLHF. The DNA for the CDR3 is TGCAGTGCTAGAGATCCGGAACAGGGGGAGGATAGTTCACCCCTCCACTTT.

The chain joins TRBV5-1 to TRBJ1-1, with TRBD1 matching 12 bases. V trimming: 0 bases; J trimming: 0 bases; junction bases outside the gene matches: 6. This CDR3 region has 18 residues. Germline lookup yields CDR1 SGHRS and CDR2 YFSETQ. CDR3 coding DNA: TGCGCCAGCAGCTTGGGGACCGGGACAGGGGGCTTGAACACTGAAGCTTTCTTT. This sequence encodes CASSLGTGTGGLNTEAFF.

This clonotype has a count of ten or more. The chain couples TRBV24-1 to TRBJ2-1; D is perhaps TRBD1 (5 bases). Germline CDR1 KGHDR, CDR2 SFDVKD. This CDR3 has 16 residues. With 7 bases removed from V and 7 bases from J, the gap between germline ends came to 22 bases. The CDR3 region is CATSNPQGELTNEQFF. In DNA, the CDR3 is TGTGCCACCAGCAACCCCCAGGGCGAGCTTACTAATGAGCAGTTCTTC.

This clonotype has just a few counts. The rearrangement joins TRBV9 to TRBJ2-6; unclear D gene. This CDR3 is built from 13 residues. The V gene's germline CDR1 is SGDLS and CDR2 YYNGEE. The V and J ends lost 7 bases and 4 bases respectively, with 9 bases between them. The CDR3 DNA is TGTGCCAGCCGCTCGCAAGGGGCCAACGTCCTGACTTTC. This encodes CASRSQGANVLTF.

The chain couples TRBV12-3 or TRBV12-4 to TRBJ2-1; 8 positions agree with TRBD1. The CDR3 covers 15 residues. J was trimmed by 10 bases and V by 3 bases; bases with no gene match: 11. The CDR3, as DNA: TGTGCCAGCAGTTTGGTTGCCAGGGGGCGCTTGGAGCAGTTCTTC. This translates into CASSLVARGRLEQFF.

This clonotype was recorded a few times. The chain joins TRBV7-7 to TRBJ1-1; maybe TRBD1 (5 bases). V was cut by 6 bases and J by 4 bases, with 12 bases left in between. The CDR3 is made up of 13 amino acids. CDR1 and CDR2 (germline): SSHAT, FNYEAQ (reference sequence). The CDR3 DNA sequence: TGTGCCAGCAGTCCCATCCAGGGCACTGAAGCTTTCTTT. Its translation is CASSPIQGTEAFF.

The sample holds many counts of this clonotype. The chain has TRBV12-3 or TRBV12-4 and TRBJ1-2; 10 nucleotides match TRBD1. Trimming removed 4 bases from V and 5 bases from J; junction bases left unmatched: 10. CDR3 length: 16 amino acids. The CDR3 DNA reads TGTGCCAGCAGTTCCAACCGGGACAGGGGATGGTATGGCTACACCTTC. Encoded protein: CASSSNRDRGWYGYTF.

The rearrangement uses TRBV7-9 and TRBJ2-5, with TRBD2 matching 11 bases. V trimming: 6 bases; J trimming: 3 bases; junction bases outside the gene matches: 6. This CDR3 comprises 15 residues. Germline loops: CDR1 SEHNR, CDR2 FQNEAQ (reference sequence). CDR3 sequence (DNA): TGTGCCAGCAGAACGACTAGCGGGGCTAAAGAGACCCAGTACTTC. The encoded protein is CASRTTSGAKETQYF.

The V call is TRBV6-2 or TRBV6-3, the J call TRBJ2-7; 9 bases match TRBD1. V lost 6 bases, J lost 2 bases, and 8 bases stayed unmatched. The germline V gene encodes CDR1 MNHEY and CDR2 SVGEGT. This CDR3 region has 15 residues. CDR3 loop: CASRPGQGPPYEQYF. For the CDR3, the DNA is TGTGCCAGCAGACCAGGACAGGGGCCACCCTACGAGCAGTACTTC.

This clonotype was seen more than once but under ten times. The chain links TRBV5-1 to TRBJ2-3; D might be TRBD2 (5 bases). The CDR3 has 15 residues. The germline gives CDR1 SGHRS, CDR2 YFSETQ. Deletions cut 3 bases from V and 1 base from J, with 12 bases between. In DNA form, the CDR3 reads TGCGCCAGCAGCTATTTACTAGGTGGCACAGATACGCAGTATTTT. Translated, it gives CASSYLLGGTDTQYF.

This clonotype was counted a few times. The CDR3 protein is CASSQNVLRRTDTQYF. Written as DNA, the CDR3 is TGTGCCAGCAGTCAGAACGTACTCAGGCGTACAGATACGCAGTATTTT. The rearrangement uses TRBV3-1 and TRBJ2-3; D is unclear. The CDR3 has 16 residues. The V end lost 6 bases, the J end lost 3 bases, and 19 bases lay between the germline ends. Germline lookup yields CDR1 LGHDT and CDR2 YNNKEL (reference sequence).

This rearrangement joins TRBV5-1 to TRBJ2-7; possible D gene TRBD1, 5 bases. Germline-derived CDR1 and CDR2 are SGHRS and YFSETQ. CDR3 length: 15 residues. Trimming removed 2 bases at V and 1 base at J, with 13 bases between. CDR3 DNA: TGCGCCAGCAGCTTCGGTCAGGGTATTTCCTACGAGCAGTACTTC. Residues: CASSFGQGISYEQYF.

This chain joins TRBV4-1 and TRBJ2-3, with D perhaps matching TRBD2 (6 bases). This CDR3 comprises 15 residues. Germline V CDR1 and CDR2: MGHRA, YSYEKL. The V end was cut by 4 bases, the J end by 3 bases, with 14 bases between. The CDR3 DNA reads TGCGCCAGCAGCCTAGAGGGGAGCGGGACAGATACGCAGTATTTT. As protein: CASSLEGSGTDTQYF.

The rearrangement uses TRBV3-1 and TRBJ1-1, with D uncertain. V shed 2 bases and J shed 5 bases, with 15 bases lying between them. The CDR3 contains 15 residues. The germline V gene encodes CDR1 LGHDT and CDR2 YNNKEL (reference sequence). CDR3 nucleotides: TGTGCCAGCAGCCAACACCCAGTAGGGCCAACTGAAGCTTTCTTT. It yields the protein CASSQHPVGPTEAFF.